One sample yielded the 15 T cell receptor beta chains listed below, sequenced in a study of T cell responses to AZD1222 COVID-19 vaccine. The assay was immunoSEQ multiplex PCR, and TCRdb's table has in-frame clones only and misses some. The top ten hold 5.6% of the sample, which has 86,000 or so clones, more than 70% seen once. The sequences come from peripheral blood, collected 28 days after the second AZD1222 dose. All receptors derive from an adult who received the AZD1222 COVID-19 vaccine.

The V gene is TRBV12-3 or TRBV12-4, the J gene TRBJ1-2; 8 bases match TRBD1. The J segment lost 7 bases and the V segment lost 4 bases, leaving 5 bases of the junction unmatched. This CDR3 is 13 amino acids long. The CDR3: CASSSRDRSGYTF. As DNA, the CDR3 is TGTGCCAGCAGTTCACGGGACAGGTCTGGCTACACCTTC.

This sequence joins TRBV4-2 and TRBJ2-1; D tentatively fits TRBD1 or TRBD2 (7 bases each). Germline V gene sequence: CDR1 LGHNA, CDR2 YNFKEQ. The CDR3 loop spans 14 amino acids. Trimming took off 1 base at V and 8 bases at J, with 12 bases between the two ends. The CDR3 protein is CASSQARGGDEQFF. The CDR3 nucleotides are TGTGCCAGCAGCCAAGCCAGGGGGGGCGATGAGCAGTTCTTC.

Notes on this clone: An end of the junction differs from the germline gene, which may be a read error. The chain recombines TRBV5-6 with TRBJ1-4; D ambiguous. In germline, CDR1 is SGHDT, CDR2 YYEEEE. The CDR3 is 14 amino acids. The CDR3 DNA follows: TGTGCCAGCGGCTTGCGGAGCCTTAATGAAAAACTGTTTTTT. Protein sequence: CASGLRSLNEKLFF. Looking up the rest from reference TRBV5-6 and TRBJ1-4 gives the full variable domain: DAGVTQSPTHLIKTRGQQVTLRCSPKSGHDTVSWYQQALGQGPQFIFQYYEEEERQRGNFPDRFSGHQFPNYSSELNVNALLLGDSALYLCASGLRSLNEKLFFGSGTQLSVL.

The chain carries TRBV19 and TRBJ1-2; 8 nucleotides agree with TRBD1. V dropped 3 bases and J dropped 8; count of bases not matched to a gene: 8. The CDR3 runs to 14 residues. CDR1 LNHDA and CDR2 SQIVND come from the germline V gene (reference sequence). As DNA, the CDR3 is TGTGCCAGTAGTATCGACAGGGGAAAAGGGGGCTACACCTTC. As protein: CASSIDRGKGGYTF. The whole variable domain, filled in from reference TRBV19 and TRBJ1-2, reads DGGITQSPKYLFRKEGQNVTLSCEQNLNHDAMYWYRQDPGQGLRLIYYSQIVNDFQKGDIAEGYSVSREKKESFPLTVTSAQKNPTAFYLCASSIDRGKGGYTFGSGTRLTVV.

The rearrangement joins TRBV6-2 or TRBV6-3 to TRBJ2-7; 7 bases fit TRBD1. Germline V gene data show CDR1 as MNHEY and CDR2 as SVGEGT. V shed 4 bases and J 9 bases; nucleotides not matched to a gene: 12. This CDR3 has 14 amino acids. CDR3: CASSLGQAPGGQYF. The CDR3 DNA reads as TGTGCCAGCAGTTTAGGACAGGCCCCAGGCGGGCAGTACTTC.

This clone came up once. The chain recombines TRBV5-6 with TRBJ2-7; D is unclear. Between the trimmed V and J ends, which lost 1 base and 5 bases, there was a span of 16 bases. Germline V gene sequence: CDR1 SGHDT, CDR2 YYEEEE. The CDR3 is made up of 15 amino acids. CDR3 nucleotides: TGTGCCAGCAGCTTGAAGGTGATGTTTAACAACGAGCAGTACTTC. Translation gives CASSLKVMFNNEQYF.

This clone was counted once. The chain couples TRBV4-2 to TRBJ2-5; perhaps TRBD2 as D (5 bases). V was shortened by 0 bases and J by 4 bases, with 9 bases between the two germline ends. CDR3 size: 14 residues. CDR1 is LGHNA, CDR2 YNFKEQ, per germline. Written as DNA, the CDR3 is TGTGCCAGCAGCCAAGATCCTGCGGGAGAGACCCAGTACTTC. It codes for CASSQDPAGETQYF.

For the CDR3, the DNA is TGTGCCAGCAGTGTCGTAGGCGGCCTCTCCTACGAGCAGTACTTC. Protein product: CASSVVGGLSYEQYF. The chain has TRBV25-1 and TRBJ2-7; D not certain. The CDR3 has 15 residues. The germline gives CDR1 MGHDK, CDR2 SYGVNS. Trimming took off 4 bases at V and 0 bases at J, with 13 bases between the two ends.

In this sample, this clone turned up once. The chain employs TRBV9 and TRBJ2-1; D not certain. Trimming pared 0 bases from V and 4 bases from J, leaving 8 bases between. CDR1 is SGDLS and CDR2 is YYNGEE in the germline V gene. This CDR3 contains 14 residues. The CDR3 protein is CASSVAGSYNEQFF. The CDR3 DNA reads TGTGCCAGCAGCGTAGCTGGGTCGTACAATGAGCAGTTCTTC.

The chain recombines TRBV19 with TRBJ1-1; D call uncertain. The length of the CDR3 is 13 residues. Trimming pared 3 bases from V and 10 bases from J, leaving 15 bases between. CDR1 is LNHDA and CDR2 is SQIVND in the germline V gene (reference sequence). The CDR3 sequence: CASSIGPYGGAFF. CDR3 in DNA: TGTGCCAGTAGTATTGGGCCCTACGGCGGAGCTTTCTTT.

The chain joins TRBV6-5 to TRBJ1-2; 7 bases match TRBD1. Germline CDR1 is MNHEY and CDR2 is SVGAGI. This CDR3 region has 14 residues. Trimming cost V 6 bases and J 2 bases; bases outside gene matches: 6. The DNA for the CDR3 is TGTGCCAGCAGCCCATACAGGGGAAACTATGGCTACACCTTC. It codes for CASSPYRGNYGYTF.

This rearrangement joins TRBV19 to TRBJ1-1, with no clear D. This CDR3 comprises 13 residues. CDR1 is LNHDA, CDR2 SQIVND, per germline (reference sequence). The V and J ends lost 7 bases and 2 bases respectively, with 11 bases between them. The CDR3 DNA is TGTGCCAGTACTCCACAGACAAACACTGAAGCTTTCTTT. The encoded protein is CASTPQTNTEAFF.

The chain combines TRBV6-6 with TRBJ2-5; D unresolved. V shed 0 bases and J shed 4 bases, with 3 bases lying between them. The CDR3 contains 12 residues. The germline V gene encodes CDR1 MNHNY and CDR2 SVGAGI (reference sequence). For the CDR3, the DNA is TGTGCCAGCAGTTACTCCCGAGAGACCCAGTACTTC. Protein product: CASSYSRETQYF.

The chain carries TRBV7-2 and TRBJ1-4; D is undetermined. Trimming removed 1 base at V and 8 bases at J, with 8 bases between. The CDR3 has 13 amino acids. Per the germline V gene, CDR1 is SGHTA and CDR2 is FQGNSA. CDR3 protein: CASSLEPDEKLFF. DNA for the CDR3: TGTGCCAGCAGCTTAGAGCCGGACGAAAAACTGTTTTTT. Variable domain in full (rest from reference TRBV7-2 and TRBJ1-4): GAGVSQSPSNKVTEKGKDVELRCDPISGHTALYWYRQSLGQGLEFLIYFQGNSAPDKSGLPSDRFSAERTGGSVSTLTIQRTQQEDSAVYLCASSLEPDEKLFFGSGTQLSVL.

V is TRBV12-3 or TRBV12-4 and J is TRBJ1-2, with D perhaps matching TRBD1 (5 bases). V lost 0 bases and J 6 bases, leaving 5 bases between the germline ends. The CDR3 is 12 amino acids. This CDR3 is CASSLAGDGYTF. DNA of the CDR3: TGTGCCAGCAGTTTAGCGGGGGATGGCTACACCTTC.